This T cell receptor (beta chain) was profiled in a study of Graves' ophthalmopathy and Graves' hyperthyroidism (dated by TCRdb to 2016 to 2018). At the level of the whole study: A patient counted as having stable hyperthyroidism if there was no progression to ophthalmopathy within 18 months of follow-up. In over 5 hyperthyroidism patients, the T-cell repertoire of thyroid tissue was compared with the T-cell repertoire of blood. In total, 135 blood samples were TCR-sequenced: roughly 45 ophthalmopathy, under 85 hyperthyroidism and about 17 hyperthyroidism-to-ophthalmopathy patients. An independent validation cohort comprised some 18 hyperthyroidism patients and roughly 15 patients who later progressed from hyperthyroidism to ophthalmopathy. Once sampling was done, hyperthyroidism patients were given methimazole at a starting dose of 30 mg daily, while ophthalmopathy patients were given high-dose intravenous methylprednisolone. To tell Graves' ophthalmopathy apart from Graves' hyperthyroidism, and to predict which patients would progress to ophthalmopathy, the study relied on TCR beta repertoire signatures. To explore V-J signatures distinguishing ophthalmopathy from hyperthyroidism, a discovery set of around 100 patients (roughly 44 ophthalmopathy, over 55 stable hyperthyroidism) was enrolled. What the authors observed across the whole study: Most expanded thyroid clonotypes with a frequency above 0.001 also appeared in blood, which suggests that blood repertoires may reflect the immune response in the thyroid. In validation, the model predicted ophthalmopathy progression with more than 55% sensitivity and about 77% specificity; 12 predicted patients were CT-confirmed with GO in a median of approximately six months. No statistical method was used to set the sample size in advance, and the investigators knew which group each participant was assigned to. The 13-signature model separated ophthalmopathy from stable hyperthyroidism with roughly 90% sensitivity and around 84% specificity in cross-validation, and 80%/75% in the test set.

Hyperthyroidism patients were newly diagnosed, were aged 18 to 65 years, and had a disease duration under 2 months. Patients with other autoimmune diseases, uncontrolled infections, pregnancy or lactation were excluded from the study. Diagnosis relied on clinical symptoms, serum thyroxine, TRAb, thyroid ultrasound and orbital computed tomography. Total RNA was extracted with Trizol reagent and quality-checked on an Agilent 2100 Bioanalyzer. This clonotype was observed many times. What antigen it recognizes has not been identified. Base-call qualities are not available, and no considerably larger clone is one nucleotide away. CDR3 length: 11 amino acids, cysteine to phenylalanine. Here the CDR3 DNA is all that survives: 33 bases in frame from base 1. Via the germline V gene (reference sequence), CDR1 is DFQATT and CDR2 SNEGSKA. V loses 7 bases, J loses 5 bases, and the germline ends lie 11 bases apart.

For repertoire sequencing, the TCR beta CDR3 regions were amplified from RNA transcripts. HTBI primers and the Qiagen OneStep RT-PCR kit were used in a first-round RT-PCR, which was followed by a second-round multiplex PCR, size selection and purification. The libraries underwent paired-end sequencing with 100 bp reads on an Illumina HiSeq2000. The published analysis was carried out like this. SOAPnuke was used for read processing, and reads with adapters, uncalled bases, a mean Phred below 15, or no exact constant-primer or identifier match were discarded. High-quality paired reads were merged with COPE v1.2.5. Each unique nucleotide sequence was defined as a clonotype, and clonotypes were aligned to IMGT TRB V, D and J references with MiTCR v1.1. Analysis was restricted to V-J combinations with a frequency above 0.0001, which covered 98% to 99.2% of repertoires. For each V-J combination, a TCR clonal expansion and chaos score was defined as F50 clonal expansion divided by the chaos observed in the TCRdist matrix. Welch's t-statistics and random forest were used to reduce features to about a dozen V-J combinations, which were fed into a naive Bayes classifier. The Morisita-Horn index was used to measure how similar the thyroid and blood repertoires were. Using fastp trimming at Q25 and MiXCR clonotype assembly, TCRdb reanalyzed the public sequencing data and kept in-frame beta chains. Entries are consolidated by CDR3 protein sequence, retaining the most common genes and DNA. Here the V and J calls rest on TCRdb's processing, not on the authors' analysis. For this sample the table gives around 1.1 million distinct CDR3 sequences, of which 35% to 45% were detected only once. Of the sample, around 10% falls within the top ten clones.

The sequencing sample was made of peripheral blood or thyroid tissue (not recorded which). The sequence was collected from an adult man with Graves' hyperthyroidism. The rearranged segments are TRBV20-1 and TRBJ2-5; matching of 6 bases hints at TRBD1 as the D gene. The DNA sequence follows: TGCAGTGTGGGACAAATGGAGACCCAGTACTTC. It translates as CSVGQMETQYF.